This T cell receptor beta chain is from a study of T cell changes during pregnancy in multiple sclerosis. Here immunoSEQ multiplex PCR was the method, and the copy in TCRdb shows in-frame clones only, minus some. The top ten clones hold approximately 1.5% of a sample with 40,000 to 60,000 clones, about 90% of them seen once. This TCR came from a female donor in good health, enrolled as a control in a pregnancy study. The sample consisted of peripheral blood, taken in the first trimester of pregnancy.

The chain's CDR3 is CASSGTGWQPQHF. The CDR3 DNA reads TGTGCCAGCAGTGGAACAGGGTGGCAGCCCCAGCATTTT. The genes are TRBV6-1 and TRBJ1-5; a possible D gene is TRBD1 (6 bases). Between the trimmed V and J ends, which lost 4 bases and 7 bases, there was a span of 11 bases. The germline CDR1 and CDR2 sequences are MNHNS and SASEGT. The CDR3 consists of 13 residues.